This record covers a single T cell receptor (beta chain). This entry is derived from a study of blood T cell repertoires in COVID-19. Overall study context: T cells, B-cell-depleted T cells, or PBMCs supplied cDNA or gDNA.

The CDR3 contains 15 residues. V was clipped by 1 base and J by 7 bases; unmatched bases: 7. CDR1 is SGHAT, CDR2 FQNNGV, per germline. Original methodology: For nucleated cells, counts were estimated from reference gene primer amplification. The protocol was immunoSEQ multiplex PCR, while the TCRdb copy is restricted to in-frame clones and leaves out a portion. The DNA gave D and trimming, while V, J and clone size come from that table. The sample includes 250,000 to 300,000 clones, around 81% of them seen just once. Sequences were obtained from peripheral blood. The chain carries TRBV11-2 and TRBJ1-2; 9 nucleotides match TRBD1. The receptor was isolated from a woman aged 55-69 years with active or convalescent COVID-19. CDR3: CASSLGGQGSRGYTF. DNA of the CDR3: TGTGCCAGCAGCTTAGGGGGACAGGGCAGTCGTGGCTACACCTTC.